This T cell receptor beta chain comes out of a study of blood T cells in healthy people across ages. Each donor's blood draw was approximately 10 milliliters of peripheral blood. Study findings and constraints: Across the age range, TCR beta diversity per million T cells fell in a roughly linear way. Expanded clonotype shifts may have been confounded, as the donors had an unknown CMV status.

With 1 base clipped from V and 6 bases from J, the junction kept 7 bases outside the gene matches. The CDR3 covers 15 residues. Germline CDR1 and CDR2: SGHTA and FQGNSA. A sample-barcoded 5' primer and a J-beta primer mix were used in a second PCR of roughly 7 to 11 cycles. Using its own MiXCR run on the 5' RACE reads, TCRdb lists one record per CDR3 protein. Altogether more than 700,000 distinct CDR3 sequences are present, roughly 50% being singletons, with the ten largest covering roughly 40%. Turning to this clonotype: Its antigen is not identified.

This TCR was sampled from a man aged 80 or over in good health. The chain couples TRBV7-2 to TRBJ2-7; 9 nucleotides align to TRBD2. Sequencing used blood. The CDR3 loop reads CASSLDGAGGPEQYF. Here the CDR3 DNA reads TGTGCCAGCAGCTTAGATGGAGCGGGAGGTCCCGAGCAGTACTTC.